Presented here are 24 T cell receptor beta chains from one specimen sequenced in a study of cytomegalovirus exposure and HLA in healthy donors. Amplification used 60 Vbeta primers and 13 Jbeta primers. Measured with immunoSEQ multiplex PCR; TCRdb has only the in-frame clones, and not every one. The sample shows about 150,000 clones, under 75% of them seen only once. Sequencing was carried out using PBMCs. The receptors originated from a woman in her sixties or seventies in good health and CMV-seropositive.

V is TRBV6-5 and J is TRBJ1-6, with a possible D match to TRBD1 (5 bases). Germline values: CDR1 MNHEY, CDR2 SVGAGI. The CDR3 has 13 residues. Trimming shortened V by 7 bases and J by 9 bases, and 13 bases separated the two germline ends. CDR3 bases: TGTGCCAGCAATCCCTCGGGGGGTTCACCCCTCCACTTT. Encoded protein: CASNPSGGSPLHF.

The chain has TRBV5-4 and TRBJ1-5; D remains ambiguous. There are 13 residues in the CDR3. Trimming cost V 0 bases and J 7 bases, with 8 bases left between them. Germline lookup yields CDR1 SGHNT and CDR2 YYREEE (reference sequence). The CDR3 DNA sequence: TGTGCCAGCAGCTTGGCGCCGCGACAGCCCCAGCATTTT. Amino acid sequence: CASSLAPRQPQHF. The entire variable domain, with the rest obtained from reference TRBV5-4 and TRBJ1-5, is as follows: ETGVTQSPTHLIKTRGQQVTLRCSSQSGHNTVSWYQQALGQGPQFIFQYYREEENGRGNFPPRFSGLQFPNYSSELNVNALELDDSALYLCASSLAPRQPQHFGDGTRLSIL.

This clone was seen a single time. This chain uses TRBV19 with TRBJ1-4, with unresolved D. The CDR3 is 14 amino acids. CDR1 LNHDA and CDR2 SQIVND come from the germline V gene (reference sequence). V lost 7 bases and J lost 0, with 9 bases in between. The CDR3 here is CASTWGATNEKLFF. CDR3 nucleotides: TGTGCCAGTACGTGGGGAGCAACTAATGAAAAACTGTTTTTT.

The V and J genes are TRBV7-6 and TRBJ2-6; D might be TRBD2 (6 bases). Germline V lookup: CDR1 SGHVS, CDR2 FNYEAQ. The CDR3 contains 14 residues. V lost 4 bases to trimming and J lost 4 bases, with 8 bases between them. The CDR3: CASSSRGGANVLTF. Here the CDR3 DNA reads TGTGCCAGCAGCTCCCGGGGGGGGGCCAACGTCCTGACTTTC.

The chain carries TRBV5-4 and TRBJ2-7; unclear D gene. Looked up from germline, CDR1 is SGHNT and CDR2 is YYREEE (reference sequence). The CDR3 extends over 14 amino acids. The V end was cut by 0 bases, the J end by 0 bases, with 7 bases between. CDR3 in DNA: TGTGCCAGCAGCTTGGAGGCTAGCTCCTACGAGCAGTACTTC. It encodes CASSLEASSYEQYF. The full variable domain, with the rest looked up from reference TRBV5-4 and TRBJ2-7, is ETGVTQSPTHLIKTRGQQVTLRCSSQSGHNTVSWYQQALGQGPQFIFQYYREEENGRGNFPPRFSGLQFPNYSSELNVNALELDDSALYLCASSLEASSYEQYFGPGTRLTVT.

This clone was picked up a small number of times. The V call is TRBV7-8, the J call TRBJ2-2; tentative D call: TRBD1 (6 bases). Trimming removed 4 bases from V and 1 base from J, with 10 bases in between. The CDR3 is 15 residues long. The germline CDR1 and CDR2 sequences are SGHVS and FQNEAQ. As DNA, the CDR3 is TGTGCCAGCAGCTCCGGGACACGGAACACCGGGGAGCTGTTTTTT. As protein: CASSSGTRNTGELFF.

V usage is TRBV4-2 and J usage is TRBJ1-3; the D is unclear. Germline values: CDR1 LGHNA, CDR2 YNFKEQ. This CDR3 has 16 amino acids. Trimming shortened V by 0 bases and J by 0 bases, and 9 bases separated the two germline ends. CDR3 sequence reads: CASSQESGTSGNTIYF. The CDR3 nucleotides read TGTGCCAGCAGCCAAGAGAGCGGAACCTCTGGAAACACCATATATTTT.

In this sample, this clone turned up once. This rearrangement joins TRBV28 to TRBJ2-6, with D possibly matching TRBD1 (5 bases). V was pared by 5 bases and J by 0 bases, with 8 bases between. CDR3 length equals 15 residues. Germline CDR1 reads MDHEN; CDR2 reads SYDVKM. CDR3 region: CASSRQSSGANVLTF. The CDR3 bases are TGTGCCAGCAGTAGACAGAGCTCTGGGGCCAACGTCCTGACTTTC.

The chain is built from TRBV28 and TRBJ2-7; the match to TRBD2 covers 8 bases. This CDR3 spans 15 amino acids. The germline V gene encodes CDR1 MDHEN and CDR2 SYDVKM. V dropped 6 bases and J dropped 6; count of bases not matched to a gene: 13. CDR3 protein: CASRLSGAGVPEQYF. For the CDR3, the DNA is TGTGCCAGCAGGCTAAGTGGAGCGGGAGTCCCCGAGCAGTACTTC.

This clone showed up just a few times. The chain is built from TRBV19 and TRBJ1-2; possible D gene TRBD1, 6 bases. Trimming pared 5 bases from V and 8 bases from J, leaving 12 bases between. The CDR3 spans 12 residues. CDR1 is LNHDA and CDR2 is SQIVND in the germline V gene (reference sequence). The CDR3 loop reads CASSYRDYGYTF. CDR3 coding DNA: TGTGCCAGTAGTTACAGGGATTACGGCTACACCTTC. Full variable domain (rest looked up from reference TRBV19 and TRBJ1-2): DGGITQSPKYLFRKEGQNVTLSCEQNLNHDAMYWYRQDPGQGLRLIYYSQIVNDFQKGDIAEGYSVSREKKESFPLTVTSAQKNPTAFYLCASSYRDYGYTFGSGTRLTVV.

J is TRBJ1-2 and V is TRBV4-2, with D possibly TRBD1 on 5 matching bases. V was shortened by 1 base and J by 6 bases, with 12 bases between the two germline ends. Looked up from germline, CDR1 is LGHNA and CDR2 is YNFKEQ. The CDR3 has 14 amino acids. CDR3 region: CASSQVSQGDGYTF. The CDR3 DNA reads as TGTGCCAGCAGCCAAGTGTCCCAGGGCGATGGCTACACCTTC.

This clone was picked up one time. The chain has TRBV7-9 and TRBJ2-5, with 8 bases identical to TRBD2. Germline lookup yields CDR1 SEHNR and CDR2 FQNEAQ (reference sequence). V was pared by 5 bases and J by 4 bases, with 6 bases of the junction left unmatched. CDR3 length: 14 residues. The chain's CDR3 is CASSPPSGRETQYF. Written as DNA, the CDR3 is TGTGCCAGCAGCCCCCCCAGCGGGAGAGAGACCCAGTACTTC.

The V and J genes are TRBV9 and TRBJ2-2; tentatively, D is TRBD1 (7 bases). The CDR3 runs to 16 residues. V was shortened by 3 bases and J by 2 bases, with 14 bases between the two germline ends. In germline, CDR1 is SGDLS, CDR2 YYNGEE. The CDR3 is CASSGRGLANTGELFF. In DNA, the CDR3 is TGTGCCAGCAGCGGGAGGGGGCTAGCCAACACCGGGGAGCTGTTTTTT.

V is TRBV30 and J is TRBJ2-3, with TRBD2 matching 9 bases. Germline CDR1 is GTSNPN and CDR2 is SVGIG (reference sequence). The CDR3 length is 17 residues. V gave up 5 bases and J gave up 0 bases; unmatched junction bases: 12. CDR3 loop: CAWGSLGLAGSTDTQYF. The CDR3 coding sequence is TGTGCCTGGGGATCTTTGGGGCTAGCGGGAAGCACAGATACGCAGTATTTT.

The V call is TRBV6-1, the J call TRBJ2-2; 10 bases match TRBD2. CDR1 is MNHNS and CDR2 is SASEGT in the germline V gene. This CDR3 has 15 amino acids. The V segment lost 7 bases and the J segment 5 bases; nucleotides outside the gene matches: 7. The CDR3 reads CASTAGTSVTGELFF. The CDR3 DNA sequence: TGTGCCAGCACGGCCGGGACTAGCGTAACCGGGGAGCTGTTTTTT.

The V call is TRBV28, the J call TRBJ2-1, with D possibly being TRBD1 (6 bases). The CDR3 sequence is 13 residues long. The germline V gene encodes CDR1 MDHEN and CDR2 SYDVKM. The V gene lost 10 bases and the J gene lost 7 bases, with 17 bases spanning the gap. The CDR3 here is CATLGDNRNEQFF. The CDR3 nucleotides read TGTGCCACCCTCGGGGACAACCGAAATGAGCAGTTCTTC.

This chain uses TRBV29-1 with TRBJ1-6; D unclear. The CDR3 consists of 12 residues. Trimming left V 0 bases short and J 11 bases short, with 8 bases between. The germline CDR1 and CDR2 sequences are SQVTM and ANQGSEA. DNA of the CDR3: TGCAGCGTTGAAGATTGCCCGGCACCCCTCCACTTT. Protein sequence: CSVEDCPAPLHF.

The chain is built from TRBV5-1 and TRBJ1-4; no reliable D call. The CDR3 consists of 15 residues. V was pared by 7 bases and J by 0 bases, with 13 bases between. In germline, CDR1 is SGHRS, CDR2 YFSETQ. The CDR3 sequence is CASAPRQATNEKLFF. CDR3 DNA sequence: TGCGCCAGCGCCCCCCGACAAGCAACTAATGAAAAACTGTTTTTT.

The V and J genes are TRBV10-3 and TRBJ2-7, with a possible D match to TRBD2 (6 bases). Germline V gene sequence: CDR1 ENHRY, CDR2 SYGVKD. V lost 3 bases and J lost 10, with 16 bases in between. This CDR3 contains 13 residues. The CDR3 protein is CAISDAEGLGQYF. The CDR3 DNA follows: TGTGCCATCAGTGATGCGGAGGGCCTCGGTCAGTACTTC.

The chain uses TRBV28 and TRBJ2-7; weak D call: TRBD1 (5 bases). This CDR3 has 13 residues. CDR1 is MDHEN, CDR2 SYDVKM, per germline. Trimming cost V 8 bases and J 6 bases, with 17 bases left between them. CDR3 sequence reads: CASSEGATGEQYF. CDR3 in DNA: TGTGCCAGCTCAGAAGGGGCTACGGGCGAGCAGTACTTC. The full variable domain, completed using reference TRBV28 and TRBJ2-7, is DVKVTQSSRYLVKRTGEKVFLECVQDMDHENMFWYRQDPGLGLRLIYFSYDVKMKEKGDIPEGYSVSREKKERFSLILESASTNQTSMYLCASSEGATGEQYFGPGTRLTVT.

This clone occurred once. This rearrangement joins TRBV5-1 to TRBJ2-1; D is perhaps TRBD2 (6 bases). With 0 bases removed from V and 7 bases from J, the gap between germline ends came to 8 bases. The CDR3 runs 13 residues. Germline CDR1 is SGHRS and CDR2 is YFSETQ. The CDR3 protein is CASSLAGRNEQFF. As DNA, the CDR3 is TGCGCCAGCAGCTTGGCAGGGAGGAATGAGCAGTTCTTC. The entire variable domain, with the rest obtained from reference TRBV5-1 and TRBJ2-1, is as follows: KAGVTQTPRYLIKTRGQQVTLSCSPISGHRSVSWYQQTPGQGLQFLFEYFSETQRNKGNFPGRFSGRQFSNSRSEMNVSTLELGDSALYLCASSLAGRNEQFFGPGTRLTVL.

This chain connects TRBV5-4 to TRBJ2-3; 9 bases are a match to TRBD1. V dropped 0 bases and J dropped 3; count of bases not matched to a gene: 2. The germline V gene has CDR1 SGHNT and CDR2 YYREEE (reference sequence). The CDR3 has 15 residues. CDR3 region: CASSLAQGATDTQYF. Here the CDR3 DNA reads TGTGCCAGCAGCTTGGCACAGGGGGCAACAGATACGCAGTATTTT.

This chain joins TRBV13 and TRBJ2-7, with a tentative D call TRBD1 (5 bases). Germline V gene data show CDR1 as PRHDT and CDR2 as FYEKMQ (reference sequence). This CDR3 has 15 amino acids. The germline V and J ends were trimmed by 2 bases and 3 bases, with 14 bases remaining between them. CDR3 amino acids: CASSLKGLGDYEQYF. The DNA for the CDR3 is TGTGCCAGCAGCTTAAAAGGGTTAGGGGACTACGAGCAGTACTTC.

The chain uses TRBV5-1 and TRBJ2-3, with 10 bases matching TRBD1. CDR3 length: 16 amino acids. Germline V gene lookup returns CDR1 SGHRS and CDR2 YFSETQ. Losses at the gene ends were 3 bases for V and 1 base for J; bases not matched to a gene: 5. CDR3 DNA sequence: TGCGCCAGCAGCTCCTCCGGGACAGGGGGCACAGATACGCAGTATTTT. This sequence encodes CASSSSGTGGTDTQYF.